The TCR beta chain described here comes from a study of spatial heterogeneity in lung cancer. Study-level background: Within raw reads, each unique TCR and UMI combination appeared on average more than ten times.

Time point given: blood at routine non-recurrence follow-up after resection. No cell sorting; template was whole RNA from tumor, lung tissue or PBMC. This clonotype was recorded at least ten times. Deletions cut 0 bases from V and 5 bases from J, with 8 bases between. CDR3 length: 13 amino acids. The V gene's germline CDR1 is SQVTM and CDR2 ANQGSEA. TCRdb independently ran MiXCR on the 5' RACE reads; one entry per CDR3 protein. The sample has about 120,000 distinct CDR3 sequences, 12% seen once. The receptor was derived from a male donor with early-stage non-small cell lung cancer. The V call is TRBV29-1, the J call TRBJ2-1, with D possibly being TRBD1 (6 bases). The source material was PBMCs, sampled at follow-up. The chain's CDR3 is CSVEDGQHNEQFF. Written as DNA, the CDR3 is TGCAGCGTTGAAGATGGACAGCACAATGAGCAGTTCTTC.